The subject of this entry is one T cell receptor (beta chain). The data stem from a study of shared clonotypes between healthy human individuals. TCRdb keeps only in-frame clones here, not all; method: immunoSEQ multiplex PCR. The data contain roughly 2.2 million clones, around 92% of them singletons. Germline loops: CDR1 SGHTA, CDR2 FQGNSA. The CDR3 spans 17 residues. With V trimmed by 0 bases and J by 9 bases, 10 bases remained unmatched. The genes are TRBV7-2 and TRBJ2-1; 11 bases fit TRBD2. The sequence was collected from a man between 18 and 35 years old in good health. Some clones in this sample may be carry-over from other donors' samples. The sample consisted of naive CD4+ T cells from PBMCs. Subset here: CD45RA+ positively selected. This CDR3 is CASSLAGTSGGPGEQFF. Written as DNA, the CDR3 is TGTGCCAGCAGCTTAGCGGGGACTAGCGGAGGCCCGGGTGAGCAGTTCTTC.